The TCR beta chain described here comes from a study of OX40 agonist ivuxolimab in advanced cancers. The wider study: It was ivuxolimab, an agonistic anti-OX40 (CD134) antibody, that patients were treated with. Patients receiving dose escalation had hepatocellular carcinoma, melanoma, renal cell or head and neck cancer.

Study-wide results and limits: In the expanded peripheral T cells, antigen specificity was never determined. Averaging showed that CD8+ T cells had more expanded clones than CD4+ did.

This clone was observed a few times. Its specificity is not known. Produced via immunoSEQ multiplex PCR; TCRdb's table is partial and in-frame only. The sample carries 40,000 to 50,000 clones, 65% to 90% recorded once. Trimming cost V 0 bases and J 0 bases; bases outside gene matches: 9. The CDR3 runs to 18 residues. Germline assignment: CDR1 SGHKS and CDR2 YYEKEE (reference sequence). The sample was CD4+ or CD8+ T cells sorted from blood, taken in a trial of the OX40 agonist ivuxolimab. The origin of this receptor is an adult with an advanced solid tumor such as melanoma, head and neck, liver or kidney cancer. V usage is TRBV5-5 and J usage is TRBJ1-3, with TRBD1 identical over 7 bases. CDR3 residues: CASSLAGTVWTSGNTIYF. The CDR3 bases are TGTGCCAGCAGCTTGGCGGGGACAGTCTGGACCTCTGGAAACACCATATATTTT.